A single T cell receptor (beta chain) is shown here with its context. The CDR3 has 15 amino acids. V lost 6 bases to trimming and J lost 4 bases; unmatched junction nucleotides: 6. The germline V gene encodes CDR1 MGHRA and CDR2 YSYEKL. The sample is drawn from a study of blood T cell repertoires in COVID-19. Clones were sequenced by immunoSEQ multiplex PCR, and TCRdb holds only the in-frame ones, with some missing. The sample has fewer than 150,000 clones, over 80% seen once. Sequenced material: PBMCs or T cells enriched from blood (not recorded which). The V call is TRBV4-1, the J call TRBJ2-1; 10 bases line up with TRBD2. This receptor was taken from a man aged 30 to 39 who had recovered from COVID-19. CDR3 DNA: TGCGCCAGCAGGGATAGCGGGGGGATATACAATGAGCAGTTCTTC. It specifies CASRDSGGIYNEQFF.